This T cell receptor (beta chain) was identified during a study of a mutant IDH1 vaccine in newly diagnosed glioma. Study summary: Patients got radiotherapy, temozolomide, or both beforehand, and most got both. V12 came at week 35, V13 at week 47. Study-level findings and limits: Shifts in the top peripheral T cell clonotypes seemed unrelated to pseudoprogression.

The time point here: week 35, safety follow-up. In every dose of vaccine, 300 ug of mutant IDH1 20-mer peptide was given alongside topical imiquimod. The patients received vaccinations eight times, in weeks 1, 3, 5, 7, 11, 15, 19 and 23. Note on this clone: What it recognizes is unknown.

The assay was immunoSEQ multiplex PCR, and TCRdb's table has in-frame clones only and misses some. The data contain some 29,000 clones, around 77% of them singletons. Trimming removed 2 bases from V and 2 bases from J, with 12 bases in between. The CDR3 loop spans 15 amino acids. Germline values: CDR1 SGHDN, CDR2 FVKESK. The sequences come from PBMCs, collected from a glioma patient whose treatment included an IDH1 peptide vaccine. This TCR came from a woman under 40 with glioma. Some clones in this sample may be carry-over from other donors' samples. V gene TRBV14 combines with J gene TRBJ1-2; no clear D. The CDR3 reads CASSQFPKTNYGYTF. The CDR3 region has the DNA TGTGCCAGCAGCCAATTTCCCAAAACAAACTATGGCTACACCTTC.